Listed here are 32 T cell receptor beta chains from one sample, sequenced in a study of OX40 agonist ivuxolimab in advanced cancers. Library creation used the immunoSEQ multiplex PCR assay. TCRdb holds this immuneACCESS table with in-frame rearrangements only. Some clones are missing; in checked studies, unresolved V genes explain under half, and the rest has no known cause. The sample table shows roughly 46,000 clones, and about 83% are seen once. Clones ranked in the top ten supply 13% to 15% of the sample. The sequenced sample was CD4+ or CD8+ T cells sorted from blood, obtained in a trial of the OX40 agonist ivuxolimab. Receptors originate from an adult with an advanced solid tumor such as melanoma, head and neck, liver or kidney cancer.

In its sample, this clone was seen once. The chain carries TRBV2 and TRBJ1-5; D is unclear. Germline CDR1 is SNHLY and CDR2 is FYNNEI. The CDR3 is made up of 15 amino acids. V lost 7 bases to trimming and J lost 0 bases, with 13 bases between them. DNA for the CDR3: TGTGCCAGCAAAGATCAGACGAGTAGCAATCAGCCCCAGCATTTT. Its protein is CASKDQTSSNQPQHF.

J is TRBJ1-2 and V is TRBV6-5; 10 positions match TRBD1. V was pared by 6 bases and J by 8 bases, with 9 bases of the junction left unmatched. From germline, CDR1 is MNHEY and CDR2 SVGAGI. CDR3 length: 14 amino acids. The CDR3 DNA is TGTGCCAGCAGCCACCAGACAGGGGGCTACGGCTACACCTTC. It encodes CASSHQTGGYGYTF.

The rearrangement uses TRBV5-1 and TRBJ2-1, with D tentatively TRBD2 (6 bases). V lost 2 bases and J 8 bases, leaving 17 bases between the germline ends. Germline V gene sequence: CDR1 SGHRS, CDR2 YFSETQ. The CDR3 runs to 15 residues. The CDR3 loop is CASSFPPGGGYEQFF. The CDR3 DNA follows: TGCGCCAGCAGCTTTCCTCCGGGTGGGGGGTATGAGCAGTTCTTC.

Comments on this clone: Germline is not matched at one junction end, which may reflect a read error. Other nucleotide sequences from this sample produce the same CDR3. V gene TRBV14 combines with J gene TRBJ1-1, with no clear D. The CDR3 has 15 amino acids. CDR1 SGHDN and CDR2 FVKESK come from the germline V gene. DNA for the CDR3: TGTGCCAGCAGCGGAACTCCCTCCATGGGCACTGAAGCCTTCTTT. This codes for CASSGTPSMGTEAFF. The entire variable domain, with the rest obtained from reference TRBV14 and TRBJ1-1, is as follows: EAGVTQFPSHSVIEKGQTVTLRCDPISGHDNLYWYRRVMGKEIKFLLHFVKESKQDESGMPNNRFLAERTGGTYSTLKVQPAELEDSGVYFCASSGTPSMGTEAFFGQGTRLTVV.

The V gene is TRBV7-6, the J gene TRBJ2-1, with D perhaps matching TRBD1 (6 bases). The V gene's germline CDR1 is SGHVS and CDR2 FNYEAQ. Trimming took 5 bases from V and 9 from J, leaving 20 bases between them. This CDR3 has 15 residues. CDR3 nucleotides: TGTGCCAGCAGCCCGAGGACAGCGTTTGGCGGTGAGCAGTTCTTC. Translation: CASSPRTAFGGEQFF. The full variable domain, completed using reference TRBV7-6 and TRBJ2-1, is GAGVSQSPRYKVTKRGQDVALRCDPISGHVSLYWYRQALGQGPEFLTYFNYEAQQDKSGLPNDRFSAERPEGSISTLTIQRTEQRDSAMYRCASSPRTAFGGEQFFGPGTRLTVL.

The chain carries TRBV19 and TRBJ1-6; D might be TRBD1 (5 bases). The CDR3 runs to 14 residues. CDR1 LNHDA and CDR2 SQIVND come from the germline V gene (reference sequence). V lost 8 bases and J lost 11, with 19 bases in between. The CDR3 reads CASSRGEPGTPLHF. The CDR3 nucleotides are TGTGCCAGTTCCCGAGGGGAGCCGGGGACACCCCTCCACTTT.

The chain is built from TRBV2 and TRBJ2-2; 13 bases fit TRBD2. This CDR3 spans 14 amino acids. The V and J ends lost 6 bases and 9 bases, in that order; junction bases with no gene match: 4. Germline V CDR1 and CDR2: SNHLY, FYNNEI. The CDR3 spells CASRRTSGSWELFF. Here the CDR3 DNA reads TGTGCCAGCAGGAGGACTAGCGGGAGCTGGGAGCTGTTTTTT.

The chain combines TRBV6-1 with TRBJ2-7; the D gene is possibly TRBD1 (6 bases). V dropped 8 bases and J dropped 0 bases, with 14 bases sitting between them. The CDR3 sequence is 14 residues long. CDR1 and CDR2 from the germline V gene are MNHNS and SASEGT. The CDR3 is CASVPTGLSYEQYF. The CDR3 nucleotides are TGTGCCAGCGTACCGACAGGTCTCTCCTACGAGCAGTACTTC.

The CDR3 reads CATSRDKWSSGNTIYF. The CDR3 coding sequence is TGTGCCACCAGCAGAGATAAGTGGTCCTCTGGAAACACCATATATTTT. This rearrangement joins TRBV15 to TRBJ1-3, with unresolved D. Trimming left V 0 bases short and J 0 bases short, with 9 bases between. Germline V gene sequence: CDR1 LNHNV, CDR2 YYDKDF (reference sequence). CDR3 length: 16 amino acids.

The chain links TRBV11-3 to TRBJ1-1; D is perhaps TRBD1 (5 bases). Trimming removed 5 bases at V and 0 bases at J, with 10 bases between. This CDR3 contains 14 residues. From germline, CDR1 is SGHNT and CDR2 YENEEA. CDR3 loop: CASSLSGVNTEAFF. The DNA of the CDR3 is TGTGCCAGCAGCCTATCGGGGGTGAACACTGAAGCTTTCTTT.

The chain recombines TRBV5-1 with TRBJ2-6; a possible D gene is TRBD1 (6 bases). Germline CDR1 is SGHRS and CDR2 is YFSETQ. The CDR3 length is 16 residues. Deletions cut 2 bases from V and 2 bases from J, with 11 bases between. The CDR3 nucleotides read TGCGCCAGCAGCTTACCGACAGGAGCTGGGGCCAACGTCCTGACTTTC. It encodes CASSLPTGAGANVLTF.

V gene TRBV11-1 combines with J gene TRBJ1-1; possibly TRBD1 for D (5 bases). The germline V gene encodes CDR1 SGHAT and CDR2 FQDESV (reference sequence). This CDR3 contains 15 residues. The ends were cut back, 0 bases at V and 0 bases at J, with 8 bases in the middle. Written as DNA, the CDR3 is TGTGCCAGCAGCTTAGCGGGACGGATGAACACTGAAGCTTTCTTT. This encodes CASSLAGRMNTEAFF.

The chain recombines TRBV9 with TRBJ1-3, with D perhaps matching TRBD1 (5 bases). Germline V gene sequence: CDR1 SGDLS, CDR2 YYNGEE. V lost 4 bases and J 4 bases, leaving 27 bases between the germline ends. CDR3 length: 19 residues. The CDR3 DNA is TGTGCCAGCAGCCCATCCGGAGGGGTCCTTACCGTGGGAGGAAACACCATATATTTT. Its translation is CASSPSGGVLTVGGNTIYF.

Sample share makes this clone medium-sized. The chain recombines TRBV4-1 with TRBJ1-5; D ambiguous. CDR1 is MGHRA, CDR2 YSYEKL, per germline. CDR3 length: 13 amino acids. V was shortened by 2 bases and J by 1 base, with 3 bases between the two germline ends. DNA for the CDR3: TGCGCCAGCAGCCAATCGAGCAATCAGCCCCAGCATTTT. Translated: CASSQSSNQPQHF.

The chain combines TRBV6-1 with TRBJ2-7; TRBD1 agrees at 9 bases. J gave up 3 bases and V 6 bases, and 3 bases lay outside the gene matches. This CDR3 has 13 amino acids. The V gene's germline CDR1 is MNHNS and CDR2 SASEGT. The CDR3 here is CASRRTGVYEQYF. The CDR3 nucleotides are TGTGCCAGCAGAAGGACAGGGGTCTACGAGCAGTACTTC.

The chain employs TRBV4-2 and TRBJ1-1, with a possible D match to TRBD1 (5 bases). This CDR3 has 14 amino acids. Germline CDR1 reads LGHNA; CDR2 reads YNFKEQ. Trimming shortened V by 4 bases and J by 0 bases, and 9 bases separated the two germline ends. CDR3 sequence reads: CASSPGDVNTEAFF. The CDR3, as DNA: TGTGCCAGCAGCCCGGGGGATGTGAACACTGAAGCTTTCTTT.

Only a few counts were recorded for this clone. This sequence joins TRBV19 and TRBJ2-4; perhaps TRBD1 as D (6 bases). The ends were cut back, 6 bases at V and 1 base at J, with 13 bases in the middle. In germline, CDR1 is LNHDA, CDR2 SQIVND (reference sequence). The CDR3 spans 15 residues. CDR3 DNA: TGTGCCAGTAGCCCGTTCCAGGGGGCCAAAAACATTCAGTACTTC. Encoded protein: CASSPFQGAKNIQYF.

V usage is TRBV19 and J usage is TRBJ2-3, with D possibly TRBD2 on 5 matching bases. There are 13 residues in the CDR3. Trimming took 5 bases from V and 1 from J, leaving 7 bases between them. The germline V gene has CDR1 LNHDA and CDR2 SQIVND (reference sequence). The CDR3 coding sequence is TGTGCCAGTAGTTACGGGGGCACAGATACGCAGTATTTT. This codes for CASSYGGTDTQYF.

This rearrangement joins TRBV30 to TRBJ1-5, with D perhaps TRBD1 (5 bases). This CDR3 is built from 13 residues. Per the germline V gene, CDR1 is GTSNPN and CDR2 is SVGIG (reference sequence). V dropped 7 bases and J dropped 7 bases, with 17 bases sitting between them. CDR3 protein: CASSRQGGQPQHF. As DNA, the CDR3 is TGTGCCTCTTCCAGGCAGGGCGGCCAGCCCCAGCATTTT. Together with reference TRBV30 and TRBJ1-5, the CDR3 gives the full variable domain: SQTIHQWPATLVQPVGSPLSLECTVEGTSNPNLYWYRQAAGRGLQLLFYSVGIGQISSEVPQNLSASRPQDRQFILSSKKLLLSDSGFYLCASSRQGGQPQHFGDGTRLSIL.

This chain connects TRBV10-2 to TRBJ2-1; 9 bases are shared with TRBD2. The length of the CDR3 is 14 residues. After removal of 7 bases from V and 9 bases from J, the junction contained 10 bases not matched to a gene. Germline loops: CDR1 WSHSY, CDR2 SAAADI. In DNA form, the CDR3 reads TGCGCCAGCACGGGTAGCGGGAGCCGTGTTGAGCAGTTCTTC. Amino acids: CASTGSGSRVEQFF.

Of note for this clone: This specimen includes other DNA sequences encoding the same CDR3. J is TRBJ2-5 and V is TRBV20-1; D is unresolved. Germline CDR1 DFQATT, CDR2 SNEGSKA (reference sequence). The CDR3 sequence is 11 residues long. The ends were cut back, 0 bases at V and 5 bases at J, with 4 bases in the middle. In DNA form, the CDR3 reads TGCAGTGCTAGAGAGGGGGAGACCCAGTACTTC. Protein sequence: CSAREGETQYF.

The chain combines TRBV11-2 with TRBJ2-7; TRBD2 matches at 7 bases. The CDR3 spans 15 residues. In germline, CDR1 is SGHAT, CDR2 FQNNGV. The V gene end was trimmed by 5 bases and the J gene end by 1 base; junction bases not matched to a gene: 8. In nucleotides, the CDR3 is TGTGCCAGCAGCCCCGCAGCGGGAAGGTCCTACGAGCAGTACTTC. It encodes CASSPAAGRSYEQYF.

The chain links TRBV10-2 to TRBJ2-7; possible D gene TRBD2, 6 bases. In germline, CDR1 is WSHSY, CDR2 SAAADI. Trimming shortened V by 6 bases and J by 2 bases, and 14 bases separated the two germline ends. This CDR3 comprises 14 residues. The DNA of the CDR3 is TGCGCCAGCAGATCCGCTAGCGAAACCTACGAGCAGTACTTC. Protein: CASRSASETYEQYF.

This chain joins TRBV27 and TRBJ1-6; 10 nucleotides agree with TRBD1. V was pared by 5 bases and J by 1 base, with 5 bases of the junction left unmatched. Germline V CDR1 and CDR2: MNHEY, SMNVEV (reference sequence). The CDR3 runs to 17 residues. The CDR3 DNA is TGTGCCAGCAGTCCTACGGGACAGGGGTCCTATAATTCACCCCTCCACTTT. It specifies CASSPTGQGSYNSPLHF.

This clone came up once. V usage is TRBV2 and J usage is TRBJ2-1; TRBD1 matches at 7 bases. CDR1 and CDR2 (germline): SNHLY, FYNNEI. Trimming cost V 3 bases and J 2 bases; bases outside gene matches: 4. The CDR3 is made up of 15 amino acids. Written as DNA, the CDR3 is TGTGCCAGCAGTGATCTGGGACAGCCCTACAATGAGCAGTTCTTC. This translates into CASSDLGQPYNEQFF.

V and J are TRBV6-6 and TRBJ2-7; 7 positions agree with TRBD1. The CDR3 totals 14 residues. CDR1 is MNHNY, CDR2 SVGAGI, per germline (reference sequence). J gave up 4 bases and V 3 bases, and 6 bases lay outside the gene matches. For the CDR3, the DNA is TGTGCCAGCAGTTATCGGGGACAGAGGTACGAGCAGTACTTC. Its translation: CASSYRGQRYEQYF.

This chain joins TRBV6-1 and TRBJ2-2; 8 positions match TRBD1. CDR1 and CDR2 (germline): MNHNS, SASEGT. This CDR3 spans 14 amino acids. V lost 10 bases to trimming and J lost 3 bases; unmatched junction nucleotides: 7. CDR3 protein: CATRTGWDTGELFF. DNA for the CDR3: TGTGCCACCAGGACAGGGTGGGACACCGGGGAGCTGTTTTTT.

The chain has TRBV29-1 and TRBJ1-4; D remains ambiguous. The CDR3 is 14 residues long. V was shortened by 4 bases and J by 2 bases, with 11 bases between the two germline ends. The V gene's germline CDR1 is SQVTM and CDR2 ANQGSEA. The CDR3 DNA sequence: TGCAGCGTTGCATCGTCGTTGACTAATGAAAAACTGTTTTTT. This sequence encodes CSVASSLTNEKLFF.

This clone was counted only a few times. This chain joins TRBV6-5 and TRBJ2-7, with unresolved D. Germline V gene data show CDR1 as MNHEY and CDR2 as SVGAGI. This CDR3 has 11 amino acids. V dropped 6 bases and J dropped 3 bases, with 6 bases sitting between them. The CDR3 DNA reads TGTGCCAGCAGGGGAATCTACGAGCAGTACTTC. Translating it yields CASRGIYEQYF.

This clone was counted only a few times. The chain combines TRBV5-1 with TRBJ2-7; 7 bases line up with TRBD1. After removal of 2 bases from V and 0 bases from J, the junction contained 11 bases not matched to a gene. The CDR3 runs to 17 residues. The germline gives CDR1 SGHRS, CDR2 YFSETQ. CDR3 sequence (DNA): TGCGCCAGCAGCTTAACCTCAGGGGGAACCACCTCCTACGAGCAGTACTTC. It specifies CASSLTSGGTTSYEQYF.

The chain recombines TRBV5-3 with TRBJ2-1; D unresolved. TRBV5-3 is reported as an ORF; its role is uncertain. The CDR3 has 11 amino acids. With 6 bases removed from V and 5 bases from J, the gap between germline ends came to 6 bases. CDR3 protein: CARTPHNEQFF. The CDR3 DNA sequence: TGTGCCAGAACCCCCCACAATGAGCAGTTCTTC.

This chain joins TRBV27 and TRBJ2-6, with D uncertain. V lost 5 bases and J 1 base, leaving 12 bases between the germline ends. The CDR3 extends over 16 amino acids. CDR1 MNHEY and CDR2 SMNVEV come from the germline V gene (reference sequence). The CDR3 bases are TGTGCCAGCAGTCCCCGAGGTTTTTCTGGGGCCAACGTCCTGACTTTC. It is translated as CASSPRGFSGANVLTF.